Reported below is one T cell receptor (beta chain). This CDR3 spans 13 amino acids. Germline CDR1 and CDR2: MDHEN and SYDVKM. With V trimmed by 6 bases and J by 7 bases, 6 bases remained unmatched. Each PCR replicate from the sorted subsets contained 200 to 250 ng DNA, which is roughly 33,000 T cell genomes. Clones were sequenced by immunoSEQ multiplex PCR, and TCRdb holds only the in-frame ones, with some missing. The table has about 2.1 million clones, 85% to 95% seen once; the top ten hold 1.5% to 2%. This entry belongs to a study of shared clonotypes between healthy human individuals. At the level of the study: Sampling drew on donors who were a couple of women and a few men aged 18 to 49.

Naivety among CD8 cells was defined by CD45RO negativity and positive CCR7 selection, thereby excluding terminally differentiated effector memory CD45RA+ cells. Adult Caucasians living in Nashville, Tennessee made up all of the donors. The receptor was derived from a man younger than 35 in good health. Some clones in this sample may be carry-over from other donors' samples. Sequenced material: naive CD8+ T cells from PBMCs. The rearrangement links TRBV28 to TRBJ1-1; 9 nucleotides align to TRBD1. The CDR3 coding sequence is TGTGCCAGCAGCCTACGGACAGGGGTTGAAGCTTTCTTT. Its translation: CASSLRTGVEAFF.